This T cell receptor beta chain was recovered during a study of blood T cell repertoires in COVID-19. Study-wide background: Samples representing acute and convalescent COVID-19 were sourced from the United States, Italy and Spain. In each case, the material was cDNA or gDNA derived from T cells, B-cell-depleted T cells, or PBMCs.

TCRdb's table, derived via immunoSEQ multiplex PCR, lists solely in-frame clones and lacks some. The sample has about 300,000 clones, nearly 90% seen once. The CDR3 runs 14 residues. V was cut by 0 bases and J by 4 bases, with 10 bases left in between. Germline V gene sequence: CDR1 MNHEY, CDR2 SMNVEV (reference sequence). This sequence originates from a woman aged 18-29 years with acute COVID-19. Source material: PBMCs or T cells enriched from blood (not recorded which). The genes are TRBV27 and TRBJ2-7; D might be TRBD1 (5 bases). CDR3 sequence reads: CASSLSAGNYEQYF. The CDR3 nucleotides are TGTGCCAGCAGTTTATCGGCAGGGAATTACGAGCAGTACTTC.